The 8 T cell receptor beta chains given below trace back to one sample, sequenced in a study of CD8 T cells in ankylosing spondylitis. Each CDR3 protein gets one entry after TCRdb re-called the 5' RACE reads with MiXCR. The data show under 130,000 distinct CDR3 sequences, nearly 25% seen once. The sequencing input was synovial fluid, either unsorted or a sorted T cell fraction (not recorded which). The source of these receptors is a male donor with ankylosing spondylitis.

This clonotype is medium-sized (0.01 to 0.1%) within its sample. The V gene is TRBV6-1, the J gene TRBJ2-1; 14 bases agree with TRBD2. V lost 8 bases and J lost 9; bases outside the gene matches: 6. Germline CDR1 reads MNHNS; CDR2 reads SASEGT. The CDR3 sequence is 14 residues long. The CDR3 DNA sequence: TGTGCCAGCCAGACTAGCGGGAGGGCGGGTGAGCAGTTCTTC. Encoded protein: CASQTSGRAGEQFF.

This clonotype was seen at least ten times. The chain recombines TRBV7-2 with TRBJ2-3; D may be TRBD2 (5 bases). The V and J ends lost 1 base and 3 bases respectively, with 5 bases between them. From germline, CDR1 is SGHTA and CDR2 FQGNSA. This CDR3 is 13 amino acids long. The CDR3 here is CASSLGGTDTQYF. For the CDR3, the DNA is TGTGCCAGCAGCTTAGGCGGGACAGATACGCAGTATTTT.

The table lists this clonotype with a few counts. The chain employs TRBV3-1 and TRBJ1-2; a possible D gene is TRBD1 (6 bases). This CDR3 contains 14 residues. The V gene lost 4 bases and the J gene lost 7 bases, with 16 bases spanning the gap. Germline CDR1 reads LGHDT; CDR2 reads YNNKEL (reference sequence). The CDR3 here is CASSPSTGSIGYTF. The CDR3 DNA follows: TGTGCCAGCAGCCCTAGCACAGGGTCGATTGGCTACACCTTC.

This clonotype appeared a few times. This chain links TRBV18 with TRBJ2-2; TRBD1 aligns across 7 bases. CDR3 length: 13 residues. The V and J ends lost 4 bases and 9 bases, in that order; junction bases with no gene match: 5. Germline CDR1 KGHSH, CDR2 LQKENI. CDR3 nucleotides: TGTGCCAGCTCACTGGAACAGGGGCGGGAGCTGTTTTTT. Residues: CASSLEQGRELFF.

This clonotype was seen a handful of times. The chain is built from TRBV6-1 and TRBJ1-5; D gene uncertain. CDR3 size: 14 residues. Germline V gene data show CDR1 as MNHNS and CDR2 as SASEGT. V was clipped by 4 bases and J by 3 bases, with 10 bases between them. CDR3 in DNA: TGTGCCAGCAGTGGGACGCTTTTCAATCAGCCCCAGCATTTT. It encodes CASSGTLFNQPQHF.

V usage is TRBV7-9 and J usage is TRBJ2-7; the D gene could be TRBD1 or TRBD2 (5 bases each). CDR1 is SEHNR, CDR2 FQNEAQ, per germline (reference sequence). Trimming removed 1 base from V and 10 bases from J, with 20 bases in between. The CDR3 has 15 residues. The chain's CDR3 is CASSLDRSPGRPQYF. The CDR3 nucleotides are TGTGCCAGCAGCTTAGACCGATCTCCGGGACGCCCACAGTACTTC.

This clonotype showed up many times. The chain employs TRBV12-3 or TRBV12-4 and TRBJ1-1, with 7 bases matching TRBD1. This CDR3 comprises 15 residues. Unmatched junction bases numbered 6, after V lost 5 bases and J lost 0 bases. CDR3 amino acids: CASSVWGQLNTEAFF. The CDR3 DNA reads as TGTGCCAGCAGTGTTTGGGGACAGTTGAACACTGAAGCTTTCTTT.

This clonotype was observed at least ten times. This chain links TRBV24-1 with TRBJ1-1; D is unresolved. This CDR3 comprises 13 residues. CDR1 and CDR2 (germline): KGHDR, SFDVKD. V lost 2 bases to trimming and J lost 2 bases, with 5 bases between them. As DNA, the CDR3 is TGTGCCACCAGTGATTATGGAAACACTGAAGCTTTCTTT. Its protein product is CATSDYGNTEAFF.